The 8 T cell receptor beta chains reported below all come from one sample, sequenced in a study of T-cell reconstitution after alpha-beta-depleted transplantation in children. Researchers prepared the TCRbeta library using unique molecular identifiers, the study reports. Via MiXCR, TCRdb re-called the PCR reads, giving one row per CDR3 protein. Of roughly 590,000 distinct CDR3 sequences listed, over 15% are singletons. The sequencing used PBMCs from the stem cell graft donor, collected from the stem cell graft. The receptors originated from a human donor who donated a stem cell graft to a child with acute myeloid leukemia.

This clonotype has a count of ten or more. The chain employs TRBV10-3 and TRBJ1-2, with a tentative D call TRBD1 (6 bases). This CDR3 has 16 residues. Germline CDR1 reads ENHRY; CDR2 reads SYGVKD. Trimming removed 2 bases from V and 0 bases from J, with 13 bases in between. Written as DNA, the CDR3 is TGTGCCATCAGTGAGCTGTCAGGGGTAGCTAACTATGGCTACACCTTC. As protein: CAISELSGVANYGYTF.

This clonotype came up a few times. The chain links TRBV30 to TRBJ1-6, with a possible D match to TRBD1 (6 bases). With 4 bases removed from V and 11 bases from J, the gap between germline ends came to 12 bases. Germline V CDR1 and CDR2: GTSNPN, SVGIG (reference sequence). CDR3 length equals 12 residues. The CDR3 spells CAWTTGNTPLHF. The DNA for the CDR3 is TGTGCCTGGACTACAGGGAACACACCCCTCCACTTT.

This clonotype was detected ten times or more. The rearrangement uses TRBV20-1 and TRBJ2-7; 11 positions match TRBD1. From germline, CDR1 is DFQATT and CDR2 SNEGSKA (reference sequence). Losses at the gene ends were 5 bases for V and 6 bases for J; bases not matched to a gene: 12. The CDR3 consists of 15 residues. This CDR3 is CSAPKGTGTGGEQYF. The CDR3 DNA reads TGCAGTGCTCCCAAAGGAACCGGGACAGGGGGCGAGCAGTACTTC.

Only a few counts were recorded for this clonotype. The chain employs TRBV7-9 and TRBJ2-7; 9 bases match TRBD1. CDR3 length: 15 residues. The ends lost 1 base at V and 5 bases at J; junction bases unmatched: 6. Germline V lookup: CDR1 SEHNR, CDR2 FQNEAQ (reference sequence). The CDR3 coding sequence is TGTGCCAGCAGCTTAGGGGACAGGGTTCTCAACGAGCAGTACGTC. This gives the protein CASSLGDRVLNEQYV.

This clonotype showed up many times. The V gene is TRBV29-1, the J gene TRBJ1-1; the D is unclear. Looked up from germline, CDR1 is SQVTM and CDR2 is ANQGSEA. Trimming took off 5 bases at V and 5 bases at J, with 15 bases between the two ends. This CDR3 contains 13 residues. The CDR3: CSVSGRRRTEAFF. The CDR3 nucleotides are TGCAGCGTTTCGGGGAGGAGAAGAACTGAAGCTTTCTTT.

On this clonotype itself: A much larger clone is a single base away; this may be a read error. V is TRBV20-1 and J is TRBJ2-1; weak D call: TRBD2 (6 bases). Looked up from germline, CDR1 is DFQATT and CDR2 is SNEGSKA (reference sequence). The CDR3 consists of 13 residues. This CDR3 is CAKVGTGYDEQFF. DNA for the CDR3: TGCGCCAAGGTCGGGACTGGCTACGATGAGCAGTTCTTC.

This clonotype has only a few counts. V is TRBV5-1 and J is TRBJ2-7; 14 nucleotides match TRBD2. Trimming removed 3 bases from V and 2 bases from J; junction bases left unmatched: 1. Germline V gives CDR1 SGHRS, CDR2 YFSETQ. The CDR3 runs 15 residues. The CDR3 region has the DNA TGCGCCAGCAGCTCGACTAGCGGGGGGGCCTACGAGCAGTACTTC. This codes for CASSSTSGGAYEQYF.

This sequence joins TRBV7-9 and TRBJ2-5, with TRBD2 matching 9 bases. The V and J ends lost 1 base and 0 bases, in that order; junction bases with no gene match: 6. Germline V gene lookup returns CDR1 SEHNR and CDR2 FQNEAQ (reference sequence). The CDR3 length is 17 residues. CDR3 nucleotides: TGTGCCAGCAGCTTAGGCCCGAGCGGGGGGTACCAAGAGACCCAGTACTTC. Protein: CASSLGPSGGYQETQYF.